The 10 T cell receptor beta chains below were found in one sample sequenced in a study of T cell responses to AZD1222 COVID-19 vaccine. Assay: immunoSEQ multiplex PCR; the TCRdb copy retains only in-frame clones and omits some. The repertoire consists of 150,000 to 200,000 clones, with roughly nine tenths occurring once and the leading ten covering 1% to 1.5%. This specimen was peripheral blood, taken 28 days after the second AZD1222 dose. These receptors all stem from an adult who received the AZD1222 COVID-19 vaccine.

This chain uses TRBV7-2 with TRBJ2-3, with unresolved D. Germline V gene lookup returns CDR1 SGHTA and CDR2 FQGNSA. Trimming took 0 bases from V and 2 from J, leaving 6 bases between them. This CDR3 has 14 residues. The CDR3 protein is CASSLAGYTDTQYF. As DNA, the CDR3 is TGTGCCAGCAGCTTAGCGGGATACACAGATACGCAGTATTTT.

The rearrangement links TRBV5-1 to TRBJ1-1, with D possibly TRBD1 on 6 matching bases. The ends were cut back, 2 bases at V and 1 base at J, with 12 bases in the middle. This CDR3 has 15 residues. Per germline, CDR1 SGHRS and CDR2 YFSETQ. In DNA form, the CDR3 reads TGCGCCAGCAGCTTTTACAGGGTGAGGAACACTGAAGCTTTCTTT. This codes for CASSFYRVRNTEAFF.

This chain uses TRBV5-8 with TRBJ1-2; D might be TRBD1 (5 bases). The germline V gene encodes CDR1 SGHTS and CDR2 YDEGEE. Trimming took off 0 bases at V and 4 bases at J, with 10 bases between the two ends. This CDR3 is built from 14 residues. The chain's CDR3 is CASSLAGGAYGYTF. CDR3 coding DNA: TGTGCCAGCAGCTTGGCCGGAGGGGCCTATGGCTACACCTTC.

This chain uses TRBV6-5 with TRBJ2-3; 9 nucleotides line up with TRBD1. CDR3 length: 15 amino acids. Germline lookup yields CDR1 MNHEY and CDR2 SVGAGI. Trimming cost V 6 bases and J 3 bases; bases outside gene matches: 7. The CDR3 is CASRVQGAGTDTQYF. The DNA for the CDR3 is TGTGCCAGCAGGGTACAGGGGGCCGGAACAGATACGCAGTATTTT.

This chain joins TRBV5-6 and TRBJ1-2; TRBD1 agrees at 8 bases. Germline lookup yields CDR1 SGHDT and CDR2 YYEEEE. Losses at the gene ends were 3 bases for V and 2 bases for J; bases not matched to a gene: 3. The CDR3 runs 14 residues. For the CDR3, the DNA is TGTGCCAGCAGCTGGGACAGGAGAAACTATGGCTACACCTTC. Translation gives CASSWDRRNYGYTF. Drawing the rest from reference TRBV5-6 and TRBJ1-2, the complete variable domain is DAGVTQSPTHLIKTRGQQVTLRCSPKSGHDTVSWYQQALGQGPQFIFQYYEEEERQRGNFPDRFSGHQFPNYSSELNVNALLLGDSALYLCASSWDRRNYGYTFGSGTRLTVV.

The V and J genes are TRBV7-2 and TRBJ2-7, with D unresolved. CDR1 and CDR2 (germline): SGHTA, FQGNSA. Deletions cut 7 bases from V and 1 base from J, with 23 bases between. The CDR3 consists of 17 residues. Written as DNA, the CDR3 is TGTGCCAGCACCTTCGAATGGACCGCTGAAGAATCCTACGAGCAGTACTTC. Its protein is CASTFEWTAEESYEQYF.

The chain has TRBV11-2 and TRBJ1-3, with 7 positions matching TRBD1. With 3 bases clipped from V and 6 bases from J, the junction kept 8 bases outside the gene matches. The CDR3 sequence is 15 residues long. Germline V gene lookup returns CDR1 SGHAT and CDR2 FQNNGV. The CDR3 here is CASSFEGGRVNTIYF. The CDR3, as DNA: TGTGCCAGCAGCTTTGAAGGGGGCAGGGTAAACACCATATATTTT.

The chain is built from TRBV7-8 and TRBJ1-1; maybe TRBD1 (5 bases). V gave up 5 bases and J gave up 10 bases, with 17 bases separating them. The germline V gene has CDR1 SGHVS and CDR2 FQNEAQ. This CDR3 is 13 amino acids long. As DNA, the CDR3 is TGTGCCAGCAGCCCCGGGGGGGGGAGTGGAGCTTTCTTT. Translation gives CASSPGGGSGAFF. The variable domain in full, with the rest retrieved from reference TRBV7-8 and TRBJ1-1, is GAGVSQSPRYKVAKRGQDVALRCDPISGHVSLFWYQQALGQGPEFLTYFQNEAQLDKSGLPSDRFFAERPEGSVSTLKIQRTQQEDSAVYLCASSPGGGSGAFFGQGTRLTVV.

V is TRBV3-1 (or the pseudogene TRBV3-2) and J is TRBJ1-3, with TRBD1 identical over 7 bases. This CDR3 contains 14 residues. From germline, CDR1 is LGHDT and CDR2 YNNKEL (reference sequence). The trim removed 4 bases at V and 2 bases at J, leaving 2 bases unmatched. DNA of the CDR3: TGTGCCAGCAGCCTTACAGGGGCTGGAAACACCATATATTTT. Encoded protein: CASSLTGAGNTIYF.

The chain carries TRBV6-5 and TRBJ1-2; no definite D call. The CDR3 runs 14 residues. CDR1 and CDR2 (germline): MNHEY, SVGAGI. Trimming removed 0 bases from V and 4 bases from J, with 9 bases in between. DNA of the CDR3: TGTGCCAGCAGTTACTCGGGCCCAGGCTATGGCTACACCTTC. Translated: CASSYSGPGYGYTF.